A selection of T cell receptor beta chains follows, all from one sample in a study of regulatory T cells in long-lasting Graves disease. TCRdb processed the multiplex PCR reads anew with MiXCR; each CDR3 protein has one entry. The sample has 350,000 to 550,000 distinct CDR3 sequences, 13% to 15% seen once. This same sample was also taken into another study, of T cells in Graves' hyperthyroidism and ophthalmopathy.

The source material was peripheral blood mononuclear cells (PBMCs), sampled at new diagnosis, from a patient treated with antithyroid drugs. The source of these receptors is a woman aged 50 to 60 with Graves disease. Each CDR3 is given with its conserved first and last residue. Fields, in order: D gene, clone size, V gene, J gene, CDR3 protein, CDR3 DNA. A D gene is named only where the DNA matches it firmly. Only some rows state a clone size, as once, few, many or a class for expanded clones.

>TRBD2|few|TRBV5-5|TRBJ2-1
CASSGTGLAGASSMSEQFF
TGTGCCAGCAGCGGCACGGGACTAGCGGGGGCTTCGTCAATGAGTGAGCAGTTCTTC
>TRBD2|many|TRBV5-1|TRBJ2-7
CASSIGLAGATGYEQYF
TGCGCCAGCAGCATAGGACTAGCGGGGGCAACGGGGTACGAGCAGTACTTC
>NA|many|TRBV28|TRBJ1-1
CASIGDQGLNTEAFF
TGTGCCAGCATTGGAGACCAGGGATTGAACACTGAAGCTTTCTTT
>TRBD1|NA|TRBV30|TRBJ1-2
CAWDQGGRARGYTF
TGTGCCTGGGACCAGGGGGGCAGGGCGCGCGGCTACACCTTC
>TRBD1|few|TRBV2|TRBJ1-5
CASSEDRDSNQPQHF
TGTGCCAGCAGTGAGGACAGGGATAGCAATCAGCCCCAGCATTTT
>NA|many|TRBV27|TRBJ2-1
CASSTSRSEQFF
TGTGCCAGCAGCACATCTAGGTCTGAGCAGTTCTTC
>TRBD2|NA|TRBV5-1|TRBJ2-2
CASSAGTSPSELFF
TGCGCCAGCAGCGCCGGGACTAGCCCGTCGGAGCTGTTTTTT
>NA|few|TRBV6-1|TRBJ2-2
CASSIGAGRTGELFF
TGTGCCAGCAGCATAGGTGCGGGGCGCACCGGGGAGCTGTTTTTT
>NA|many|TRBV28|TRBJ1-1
CASYEGTEAFF
TGTGCCAGCTATGAAGGCACTGAAGCTTTCTTT
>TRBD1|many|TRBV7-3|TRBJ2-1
CASSPGTDWGNEQFF
TGTGCCAGCAGCCCGGGGACAGATTGGGGCAATGAGCAGTTCTTC
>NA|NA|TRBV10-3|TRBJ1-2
CAISDLTANYGYTF
TGTGCCATCAGTGACCTTACTGCTAACTATGGCTACACCTTC
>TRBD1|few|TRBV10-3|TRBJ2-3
CAINPGQGTDTQYF
TGTGCCATCAATCCGGGACAGGGTACAGATACGCAGTATTTT
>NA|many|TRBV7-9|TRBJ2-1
CASSLGRGTLHNEQFF
TGTGCCAGCAGCTTAGGACGTGGGACTCTACACAATGAGCAGTTCTTC
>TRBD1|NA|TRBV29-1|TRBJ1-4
CSVEDGRGRCEKLFF
TGCAGCGTTGAAGATGGGAGGGGGCGTTGTGAAAAACTGTTTTTT
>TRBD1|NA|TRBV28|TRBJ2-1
CASSTGTGYNEQFF
TGTGCCAGCAGTACCGGGACAGGGTACAATGAGCAGTTCTTC
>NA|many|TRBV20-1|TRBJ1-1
CSATNPQGNTEAFF
TGCAGTGCCACGAATCCCCAGGGGAACACTGAAGCTTTCTTT
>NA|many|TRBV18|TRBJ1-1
CASSPPGRWNTEAFF
TGTGCCAGCTCACCACCCGGCCGATGGAACACTGAAGCTTTCTTT
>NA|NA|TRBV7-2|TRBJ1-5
CASSLAGVGNQPQHF
TGTGCCAGCAGCTTAGCGGGGGTGGGCAATCAGCCCCAGCATTTT
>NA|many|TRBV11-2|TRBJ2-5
CASSKDGETQYF
TGTGCCAGCAGCAAGGATGGGGAGACCCAGTACTTC
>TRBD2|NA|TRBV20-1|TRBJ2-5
CSAIKKSGNLQETQYF
TGCAGTGCCATCAAGAAAAGCGGGAACCTCCAAGAGACCCAGTACTTC
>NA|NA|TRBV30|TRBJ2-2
CAWSMWGAGLGELFF
TGTGCCTGGAGTATGTGGGGGGCCGGACTCGGGGAGCTGTTTTTT
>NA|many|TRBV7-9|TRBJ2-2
CASSFLVSGELFF
TGTGCCAGCAGCTTTTTGGTCTCCGGGGAGCTGTTTTTT
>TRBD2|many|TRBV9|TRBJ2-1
CASSVETAGNNEQFF
TGTGCCAGCAGCGTAGAAACAGCGGGGAACAATGAGCAGTTCTTC
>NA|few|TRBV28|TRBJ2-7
CASSSETPNEQYF
TGTGCCAGCAGTTCCGAAACCCCTAACGAGCAGTACTTC
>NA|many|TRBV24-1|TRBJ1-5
CATSERDNQPQHF
TGTGCCACCAGTGAGAGGGACAATCAGCCCCAGCATTTT
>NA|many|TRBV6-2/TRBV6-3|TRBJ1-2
CASSYGGSYGYTF
TGTGCCAGCAGTTATGGGGGGAGCTATGGCTACACCTTC
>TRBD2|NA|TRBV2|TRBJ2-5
CASPVAGGPRGETQYF
TGTGCCAGCCCTGTAGCGGGAGGGCCGCGAGGAGAGACCCAGTACTTC
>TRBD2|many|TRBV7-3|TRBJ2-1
CASSLSLAGTNEQFF
TGTGCCAGCAGCTTAAGTCTAGCGGGAACCAATGAGCAGTTCTTC
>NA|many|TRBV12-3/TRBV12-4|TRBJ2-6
CASSRTGSGANVLTF
TGTGCCAGCAGCAGGACGGGCTCTGGGGCCAACGTCCTGACTTTC
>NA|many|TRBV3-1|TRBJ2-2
CASSQESARYTGELFF
TGTGCCAGCAGCCAAGAGTCTGCCAGATACACCGGGGAGCTGTTTTTT
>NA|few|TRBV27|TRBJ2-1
CASRSGFGNEQFF
TGTGCCAGCAGGTCAGGGTTTGGGAATGAGCAGTTCTTC
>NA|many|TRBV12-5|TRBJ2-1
CASGLYGESYNEQFF
TGTGCTAGTGGTTTGTACGGGGAGTCCTACAATGAGCAGTTCTTC
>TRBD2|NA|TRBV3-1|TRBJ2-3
CASSQGWASGTTDTQYF
TGTGCCAGCAGCCAAGGTTGGGCTAGCGGGACCACAGATACGCAGTATTTT
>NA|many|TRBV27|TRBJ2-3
CASSSPPLTDTQYF
TGTGCCAGCAGTTCCCCACCCCTCACAGATACGCAGTATTTT
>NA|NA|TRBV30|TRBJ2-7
CAHWGGTGTQYF
TGTGCCCATTGGGGAGGCACCGGGACGCAGTACTTC
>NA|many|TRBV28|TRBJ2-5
CASEGNQETQYF
TGTGCCTCCGAGGGCAACCAAGAGACCCAGTACTTC
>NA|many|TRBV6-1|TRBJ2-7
CASREGGAYEQYF
TGTGCCAGCCGAGAGGGGGGGGCGTACGAGCAGTACTTC
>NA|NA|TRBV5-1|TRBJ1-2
CASSLDRTAGYGYTF
TGCGCCAGCAGCTTGGACAGGACGGCCGGCTATGGCTACACCTTC
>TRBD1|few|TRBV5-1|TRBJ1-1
CASSLAQGASRGTEAFF
TGCGCCAGCAGCTTGGCGCAGGGGGCGTCTCGGGGCACTGAAGCTTTCTTT
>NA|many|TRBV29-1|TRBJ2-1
CSVSSYNEQFF
TGCAGCGTGTCCTCCTACAATGAGCAGTTCTTC
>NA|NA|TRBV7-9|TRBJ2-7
CASSFKSGPSYEQYF
TGTGCCAGCAGCTTTAAGTCAGGCCCTTCCTACGAGCAGTACTTC
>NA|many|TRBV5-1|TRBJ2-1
CASSLARTTYNEQFF
TGCGCCAGCAGCTTGGCCCGGACTACCTACAATGAGCAGTTCTTC
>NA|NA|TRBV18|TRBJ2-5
CASSPSAEQETQYF
TGTGCCAGCTCACCATCGGCAGAGCAAGAGACCCAGTACTTC
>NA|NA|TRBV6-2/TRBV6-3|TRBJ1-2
CASSFGHFPRRNYGYTF
TGTGCCAGCAGTTTTGGACACTTCCCGCGGCGGAACTATGGCTACACCTTC
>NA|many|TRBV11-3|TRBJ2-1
CASSLGGATDSYNEQFF
TGTGCCAGCAGCTTAGGGGGGGCTACCGACTCCTACAATGAGCAGTTCTTC
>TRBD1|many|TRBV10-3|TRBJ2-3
CAISEWTGRADTQYF
TGTGCCATCAGTGAGTGGACAGGGAGAGCAGATACGCAGTATTTT
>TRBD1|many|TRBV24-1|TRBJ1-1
CATSEPGQGARAFF
TGTGCCACCAGTGAACCTGGACAGGGGGCCCGGGCTTTCTTT
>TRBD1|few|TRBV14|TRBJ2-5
CASSQARQGFGETQYF
TGTGCCAGCAGCCAAGCCCGACAGGGGTTCGGTGAGACCCAGTACTTC
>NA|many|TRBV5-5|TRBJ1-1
CASSIGPGTWTEAFF
TGTGCCAGCAGCATAGGTCCCGGGACGTGGACTGAAGCTTTCTTT
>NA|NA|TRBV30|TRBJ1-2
CASPGGLGYGYTF
TGTGCCTCCCCCGGCGGCCTAGGCTATGGCTACACCTTC
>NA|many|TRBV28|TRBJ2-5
CASSLGGPGEETQYF
TGTGCCAGCAGTTTAGGGGGACCCGGGGAAGAGACCCAGTACTTC
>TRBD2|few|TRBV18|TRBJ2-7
CASSADRGAGGTYEQYF
TGTGCCAGCTCAGCCGACCGGGGGGCGGGAGGCACCTACGAGCAGTACTTC
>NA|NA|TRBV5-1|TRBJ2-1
CASSLSDLSEQFF
TGCGCCAGCAGCTTGTCCGATTTGTCTGAGCAGTTCTTC